This TCR beta chain derives from a study of T cells in Graves' hyperthyroidism and ophthalmopathy. Study outcomes and limitations: Within blood appeared most thyroid clonotypes that had expanded above 0.001.

CDR1 and CDR2 from the germline V gene are SGHVS and FQNEAQ. This CDR3 region has 15 residues. V was clipped by 9 bases and J by 0 bases; unmatched bases: 7. Investigators excluded patients with uncontrolled infection, other autoimmune disease, pregnancy or lactation. This clonotype showed up many times. The antigen is not known. Regions amplified from RNA transcripts were the TCR beta CDR3 regions. HTBI primers drove first-round RT-PCR of the TCR CDR3. TCRdb re-analysed the multiplex PCR reads in MiXCR, keeping a single row per CDR3 protein. The profile shows 380,000 or so distinct CDR3 sequences, 13% of them singletons.

The genes are TRBV7-8 and TRBJ2-2; 7 bases agree with TRBD1. The sample was blood. The source is a man in his thirties or forties with Graves' hyperthyroidism that later progressed to Graves' ophthalmopathy. CDR3 DNA: TGTGCCAGTTTAGGGACAGCCGCGAACACCGGGGAGCTGTTTTTT. The encoded protein is CASLGTAANTGELFF.